This TCR beta chain was recovered during a study of blood T cell repertoires in COVID-19. Study-wide context: Sites in the United States, Italy and Spain provided acute and convalescent COVID-19 samples.

As to this clone: The sample has other DNA sequences that encode this CDR3 too.

The CDR3 is 15 amino acids. J gave up 2 bases and V 6 bases, and 7 bases lay outside the gene matches. Germline values: CDR1 MDHEN, CDR2 SYDVKM. This table comes from immunoSEQ multiplex PCR, and its TCRdb copy is limited to in-frame clones, with some not included. This table has around 42,000 clones, roughly 80% appearing once. The chain has TRBV28 and TRBJ2-7, with 10 bases aligning to TRBD2. What was sequenced was peripheral blood. This receptor was obtained from a woman in her sixties or seventies with acute or convalescent COVID-19. In nucleotides, the CDR3 is TGTGCCAGCAGCCGTAGTAGCGGGGGGACCTACGAGCAGTACTTC. It translates to CASSRSSGGTYEQYF.